These 16 T cell receptor beta chains came from one sample sequenced in a study of shared clonotypes between healthy human individuals. Assay used: immunoSEQ multiplex PCR; TCRdb lists only in-frame clones, some missing. The sample shows millions of clones, over 85% of them seen only once. Source material: naive CD4+ T cells sorted from blood. Subset in this sample: CD45RA+ positively selected. The receptors were sampled from a man in his late teens or twenties in good health.

In its sample, this clone was seen once. The rearrangement joins TRBV7-8 to TRBJ2-1; no clear D. This CDR3 region has 16 residues. Trimming shortened V by 0 bases and J by 3 bases, and 12 bases separated the two germline ends. CDR1 and CDR2 (germline): SGHVS, FQNEAQ. The DNA of the CDR3 is TGTGCCAGCAGCTTAGCACCACCCGGAGTCTACAATGAGCAGTTCTTC. It is translated as CASSLAPPGVYNEQFF.

Worth noting for this clone: The same CDR3 is also encoded by other DNA sequences in this sample. The chain uses TRBV6-5 and TRBJ1-1, with 7 bases fitting TRBD1. The germline CDR1 and CDR2 sequences are MNHEY and SVGAGI. The CDR3 is 14 residues long. J lost 0 bases, V lost 6 bases, and 4 bases had no gene match. This chain's CDR3 is CASRPGQLNTEAFF. The CDR3 DNA reads as TGTGCCAGCAGGCCGGGACAGTTGAACACTGAAGCTTTCTTT.

The chain couples TRBV28 to TRBJ2-7; TRBD1 matches at 11 bases. CDR1 is MDHEN and CDR2 is SYDVKM in the germline V gene. J gave up 6 bases and V 0 bases, and 4 bases lay outside the gene matches. CDR3 length equals 15 residues. The CDR3 DNA reads as TGTGCCAGCAGTTTATGGGCGGGACAGGGGGGCGAGCAGTACTTC. This sequence encodes CASSLWAGQGGEQYF. Full variable domain (rest looked up from reference TRBV28 and TRBJ2-7): DVKVTQSSRYLVKRTGEKVFLECVQDMDHENMFWYRQDPGLGLRLIYFSYDVKMKEKGDIPEGYSVSREKKERFSLILESASTNQTSMYLCASSLWAGQGGEQYFGPGTRLTVT.

J is TRBJ1-6 and V is TRBV6-5; tentatively, D is TRBD1 (5 bases). Germline CDR1 reads MNHEY; CDR2 reads SVGAGI. The CDR3 length is 14 residues. V was trimmed by 2 bases and J by 13 bases, leaving 15 bases between them. CDR3 DNA sequence: TGTGCCAGCAGTTACCGTTCCCGGGGGTATCCCCTCCACTTT. Its protein is CASSYRSRGYPLHF.

The genes are TRBV2 and TRBJ2-7; 8 nucleotides align to TRBD1. The J segment lost 3 bases and the V segment lost 4 bases, leaving 5 bases of the junction unmatched. The V gene's germline CDR1 is SNHLY and CDR2 FYNNEI. This CDR3 comprises 14 residues. In nucleotides, the CDR3 is TGTGCCAGCAGTGCCCGACAGGGGTTCTACGAGCAGTACTTC. This encodes CASSARQGFYEQYF. Complete variable domain (other parts from reference TRBV2 and TRBJ2-7): EPEVTQTPSHQVTQMGQEVILRCVPISNHLYFYWYRQILGQKVEFLVSFYNNEISEKSEIFDDQFSVERPDGSNFTLKIRSTKLEDSAMYFCASSARQGFYEQYFGPGTRLTVT.

The chain combines TRBV6-1 with TRBJ2-7; D is possibly TRBD1 (5 bases). This CDR3 is built from 17 residues. V was trimmed by 2 bases and J by 0 bases, leaving 17 bases between them. The V gene's germline CDR1 is MNHNS and CDR2 SASEGT. The CDR3, as DNA: TGTGCCAGCAGTGAACCGGCCGGGCACAGGAGCTCCTACGAGCAGTACTTC. Protein product: CASSEPAGHRSSYEQYF.

This sequence joins TRBV10-3 and TRBJ1-1, with 8 bases fitting TRBD1. The V segment lost 4 bases and the J segment 4 bases; nucleotides outside the gene matches: 8. This CDR3 region has 15 residues. The germline V gene has CDR1 ENHRY and CDR2 SYGVKD. The CDR3 is CAISGTGYLGTEAFF. The CDR3 DNA is TGTGCCATCAGTGGGACAGGGTATTTAGGCACTGAAGCTTTCTTT.

DNA for the CDR3: TGCGCCAGCAGCTACTCGGGAGTGGGGACTGAAGCTTTCTTT. This encodes CASSYSGVGTEAFF. The V call is TRBV5-1, the J call TRBJ1-1; D is unclear. Germline CDR1 is SGHRS and CDR2 is YFSETQ. Trimming removed 3 bases from V and 5 bases from J, with 14 bases in between. This CDR3 is built from 14 residues. Filled out from reference TRBV5-1 and TRBJ1-1, the complete variable domain reads KAGVTQTPRYLIKTRGQQVTLSCSPISGHRSVSWYQQTPGQGLQFLFEYFSETQRNKGNFPGRFSGRQFSNSRSEMNVSTLELGDSALYLCASSYSGVGTEAFFGQGTRLTVV.

The chain has TRBV7-9 and TRBJ2-7, with a tentative D call TRBD2 (6 bases). The germline CDR1 and CDR2 sequences are SEHNR and FQNEAQ (reference sequence). CDR3 length: 14 residues. Here the CDR3 reads CATIGGGVSYEQYF. In DNA, the CDR3 is TGTGCTACCATAGGCGGCGGGGTATCCTACGAGCAGTACTTC.

In its sample, this clone was seen once. This chain uses TRBV27 with TRBJ1-2; 7 nucleotides match TRBD1. The CDR3 has 15 amino acids. CDR1 is MNHEY and CDR2 is SMNVEV in the germline V gene (reference sequence). V lost 5 bases, J lost 4 bases, and 10 bases stayed unmatched. CDR3 in DNA: TGTGCCAGCAGTCCTCGTAGGGACAGCCCCTATGGCTACACCTTC. This sequence encodes CASSPRRDSPYGYTF.

The chain uses TRBV6-1 and TRBJ2-1, with unresolved D. There are 16 residues in the CDR3. CDR1 is MNHNS and CDR2 is SASEGT in the germline V gene. Deletions cut 2 bases from V and 7 bases from J, with 18 bases between. The CDR3 DNA is TGTGCCAGCAGTGAAAGGGTACGTACCAGGCGGAATGAGCAGTTCTTC. This translates into CASSERVRTRRNEQFF.

This chain uses TRBV10-1 with TRBJ2-1; 9 bases align to TRBD1. CDR3 length equals 14 residues. With V trimmed by 2 bases and J by 10 bases, 6 bases remained unmatched. Germline V gene lookup returns CDR1 WNHNN and CDR2 SYGVQD (reference sequence). CDR3 loop: CASSEGTGYTEQFF. CDR3 in DNA: TGCGCCAGCAGTGAGGGGACAGGGTACACAGAGCAGTTCTTC.

A single count supports this clone. The rearrangement joins TRBV2 to TRBJ2-3; D is unclear. With 7 bases removed from V and 5 bases from J, the gap between germline ends came to 7 bases. CDR1 is SNHLY and CDR2 is FYNNEI in the germline V gene. This CDR3 contains 11 residues. The CDR3 loop reads CASMIGDTQYF. For the CDR3, the DNA is TGTGCCAGCATGATTGGAGATACGCAGTATTTT.

On this clone: Within the sample, other DNA sequences also encode this same CDR3. The chain recombines TRBV10-3 with TRBJ1-1; TRBD1 matches at 10 bases. This CDR3 contains 14 residues. Germline V gene lookup returns CDR1 ENHRY and CDR2 SYGVKD. V dropped 6 bases and J dropped 2; count of bases not matched to a gene: 3. DNA of the CDR3: TGTGCCATCAGCAGGGACAGGGGAAACACTGAAGCTTTCTTT. As protein: CAISRDRGNTEAFF.

The chain carries TRBV5-1 and TRBJ1-6; TRBD1 might be the D (5 bases). CDR1 and CDR2 (germline): SGHRS, YFSETQ. Trimming removed 0 bases at V and 9 bases at J, with 13 bases between. The CDR3 is made up of 15 amino acids. In DNA form, the CDR3 reads TGCGCCAGCAGCTTGGGTGTGGGGGTAGGTTCACCCCTCCACTTT. This translates into CASSLGVGVGSPLHF.

The chain recombines TRBV4-2 with TRBJ2-3; D unresolved. The CDR3 is 17 residues long. Trimming took off 0 bases at V and 3 bases at J, with 16 bases between the two ends. The V gene's germline CDR1 is LGHNA and CDR2 YNFKEQ. CDR3 nucleotide sequence: TGTGCCAGCAGCCAAGAATACGGGCTAGTACGAACAGATACGCAGTATTTT. It is translated as CASSQEYGLVRTDTQYF.